This T cell receptor beta chain is from a study of human T cells and chemical hapten exposure. Study as a whole: Sensitizing treatment utilized 2% DPC over an approximately 2 cm by approximately 2 cm portion of upper inner arm skin.

This clonotype was observed at least ten times. Losses at the gene ends were 4 bases for V and 0 bases for J; bases not matched to a gene: 5. Per germline, CDR1 SGHRS and CDR2 YFSETQ. The CDR3 is 15 residues long. In the authors' methods: TCR counts had a median of 95,638 per sample and spanned roughly 20,000 to 750,000. TCRdb used MiXCR to reprocess the RACE reads, holding one entry per CDR3 protein. TCRdb assigned the V and J calls; the authors' analysis was not used. The table records tens of thousands of distinct CDR3 sequences, more than 8% of them present only once. The time point was: patch test 2, 6 weeks after DPC sensitization. Treatment reported: therapeutic diphenylcyclopropenone sensitization with weekly scalp DPC.

The input for sequencing was whole blood, taken in connection with sensitization to the hapten diphenylcyclopropenone (DPC). The genes are TRBV5-1 and TRBJ1-1; TRBD1 agrees at 8 bases. The receptor comes from a man aged 25 to 40 with alopecia areata. Some clones in this sample may be carry-over from other donors' samples. CDR3: CASSPLTGVNTEAFF. The CDR3 DNA reads TGCGCCAGCAGCCCTTTGACAGGGGTGAACACTGAAGCTTTCTTT.